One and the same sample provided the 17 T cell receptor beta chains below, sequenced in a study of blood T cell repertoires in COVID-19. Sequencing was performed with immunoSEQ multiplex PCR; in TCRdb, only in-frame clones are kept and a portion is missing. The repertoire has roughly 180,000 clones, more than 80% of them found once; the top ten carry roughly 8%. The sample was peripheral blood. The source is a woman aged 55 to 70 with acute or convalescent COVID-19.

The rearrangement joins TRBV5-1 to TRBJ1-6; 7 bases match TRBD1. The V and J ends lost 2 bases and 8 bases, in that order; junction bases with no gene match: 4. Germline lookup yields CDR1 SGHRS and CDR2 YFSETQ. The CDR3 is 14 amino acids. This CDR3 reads CASSLQGNYSPLHF. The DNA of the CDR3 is TGCGCCAGCAGCTTACAGGGGAACTATTCACCCCTCCACTTT.

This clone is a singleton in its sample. The CDR3 protein is CASSPERRAGLYGYTF. CDR3 nucleotide sequence: TGTGCCAGCAGCCCAGAGCGGAGGGCAGGCCTCTATGGCTACACCTTC. The chain couples TRBV7-8 to TRBJ1-2; D is unclear. V lost 5 bases and J 4 bases, leaving 20 bases between the germline ends. This CDR3 is 16 amino acids long. Germline loops: CDR1 SGHVS, CDR2 FQNEAQ.

The CDR3 DNA reads TGTGCCAGCAGTCCCAGGACTAGCGGGAGCAGTGAGCAGTTCTTC. Translated, it gives CASSPRTSGSSEQFF. The V gene is TRBV2, the J gene TRBJ2-1; 13 bases match TRBD2. The CDR3 length is 15 residues. Germline loops: CDR1 SNHLY, CDR2 FYNNEI. V lost 5 bases, J lost 9 bases, and 7 bases stayed unmatched.

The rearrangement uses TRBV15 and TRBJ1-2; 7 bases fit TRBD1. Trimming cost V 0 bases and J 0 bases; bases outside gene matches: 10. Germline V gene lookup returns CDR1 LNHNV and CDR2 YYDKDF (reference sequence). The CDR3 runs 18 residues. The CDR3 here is CATSRDRGQGEPNYGYTF. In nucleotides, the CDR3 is TGTGCCACCAGCAGAGATCGAGGTCAGGGGGAACCTAACTATGGCTACACCTTC.

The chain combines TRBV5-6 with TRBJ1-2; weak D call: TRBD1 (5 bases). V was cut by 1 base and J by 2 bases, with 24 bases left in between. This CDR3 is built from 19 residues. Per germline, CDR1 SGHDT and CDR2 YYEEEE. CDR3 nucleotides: TGTGCCAGCAGCTTGTTATTCCCCACGACGGGGGGGAGGAACTATGGCTACACCTTC. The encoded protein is CASSLLFPTTGGRNYGYTF.

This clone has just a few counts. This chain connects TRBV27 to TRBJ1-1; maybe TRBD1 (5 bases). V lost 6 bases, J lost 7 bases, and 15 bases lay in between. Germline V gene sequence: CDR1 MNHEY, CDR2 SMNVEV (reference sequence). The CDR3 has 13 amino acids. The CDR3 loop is CASRVQAPGEAFF. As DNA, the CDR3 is TGTGCCAGCAGGGTACAGGCCCCCGGTGAAGCTTTCTTT.

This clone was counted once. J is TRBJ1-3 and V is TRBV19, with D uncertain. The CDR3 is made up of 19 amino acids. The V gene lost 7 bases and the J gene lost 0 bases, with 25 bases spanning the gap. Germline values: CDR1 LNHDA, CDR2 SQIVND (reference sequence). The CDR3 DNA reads TGTGCCAGTACCTCCGAACGCCTAATGACCGACTTCTCTGGAAACACCATATATTTT. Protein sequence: CASTSERLMTDFSGNTIYF.

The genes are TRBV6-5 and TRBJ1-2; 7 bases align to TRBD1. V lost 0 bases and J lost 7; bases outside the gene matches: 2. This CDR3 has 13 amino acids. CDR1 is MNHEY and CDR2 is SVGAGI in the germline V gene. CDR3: CASSYSDRVGYTF. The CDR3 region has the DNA TGTGCCAGCAGTTACTCAGACAGGGTTGGCTACACCTTC.

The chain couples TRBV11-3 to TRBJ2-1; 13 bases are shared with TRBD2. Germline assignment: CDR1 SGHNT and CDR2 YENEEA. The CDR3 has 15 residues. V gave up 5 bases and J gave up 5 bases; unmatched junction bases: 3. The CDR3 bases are TGTGCCAGCAGCATACTAGCGGGAGGGAACAATGAGCAGTTCTTC. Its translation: CASSILAGGNNEQFF.

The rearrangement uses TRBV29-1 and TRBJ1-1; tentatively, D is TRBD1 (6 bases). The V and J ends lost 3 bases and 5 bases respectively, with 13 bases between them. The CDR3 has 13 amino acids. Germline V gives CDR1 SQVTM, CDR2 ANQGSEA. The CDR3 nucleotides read TGCAGCGTTGAGGCAGGGGAGGGTACTGAAGCTTTCTTT. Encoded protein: CSVEAGEGTEAFF.

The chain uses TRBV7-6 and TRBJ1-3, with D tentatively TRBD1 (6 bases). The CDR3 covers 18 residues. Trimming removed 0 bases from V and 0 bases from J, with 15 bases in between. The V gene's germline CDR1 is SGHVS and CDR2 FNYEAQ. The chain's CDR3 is CASSLAPPGQLSGNTIYF. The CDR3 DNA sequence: TGTGCCAGCAGCTTAGCGCCCCCGGGACAACTCTCTGGAAACACCATATATTTT.

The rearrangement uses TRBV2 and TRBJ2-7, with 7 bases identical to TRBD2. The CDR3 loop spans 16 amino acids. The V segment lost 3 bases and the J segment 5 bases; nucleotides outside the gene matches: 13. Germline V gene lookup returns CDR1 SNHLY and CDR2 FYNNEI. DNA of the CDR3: TGTGCCAGCAGTGAGTCGACTACCAGAGCGGGGCACGAGCAGTACGTC. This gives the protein CASSESTTRAGHEQYV.

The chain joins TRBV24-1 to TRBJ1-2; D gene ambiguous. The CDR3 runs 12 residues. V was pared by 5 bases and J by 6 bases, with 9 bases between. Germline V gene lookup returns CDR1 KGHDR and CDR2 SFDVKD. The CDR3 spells CATSVGHDGYTF. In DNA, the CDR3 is TGTGCCACCAGTGTTGGCCACGATGGCTACACCTTC.

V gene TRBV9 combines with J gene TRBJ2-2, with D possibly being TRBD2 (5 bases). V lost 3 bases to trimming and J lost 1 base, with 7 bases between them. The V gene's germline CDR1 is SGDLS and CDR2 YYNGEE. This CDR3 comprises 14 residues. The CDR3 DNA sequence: TGTGCCAGCAGCGCCAGCGGGAACACCGGGGAGCTGTTTTTT. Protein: CASSASGNTGELFF. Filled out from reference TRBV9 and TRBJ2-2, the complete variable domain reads DSGVTQTPKHLITATGQRVTLRCSPRSGDLSVYWYQQSLDQGLQFLIQYYNGEERAKGNILERFSAQQFPDLHSELNLSSLELGDSALYFCASSASGNTGELFFGEGSRLTVL.

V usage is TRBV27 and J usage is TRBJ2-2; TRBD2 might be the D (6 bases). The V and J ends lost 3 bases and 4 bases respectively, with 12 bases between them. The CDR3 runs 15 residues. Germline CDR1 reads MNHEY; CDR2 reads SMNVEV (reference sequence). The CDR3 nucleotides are TGTGCCAGCAGTTTGGAGGGACGTTTCACCGGGGAGCTGTTTTTT. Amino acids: CASSLEGRFTGELFF.

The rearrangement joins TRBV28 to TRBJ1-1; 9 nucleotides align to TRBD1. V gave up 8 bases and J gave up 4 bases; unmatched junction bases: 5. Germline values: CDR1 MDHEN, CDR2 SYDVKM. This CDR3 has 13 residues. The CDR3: CASRQGEGTEAFF. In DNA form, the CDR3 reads TGTGCCAGCCGACAGGGGGAGGGCACTGAAGCTTTCTTT.

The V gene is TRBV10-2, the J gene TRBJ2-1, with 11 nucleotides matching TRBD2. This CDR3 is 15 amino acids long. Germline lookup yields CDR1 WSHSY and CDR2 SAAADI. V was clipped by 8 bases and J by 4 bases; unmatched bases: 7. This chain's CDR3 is CASFPTSGSYNEQFF. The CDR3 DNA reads TGCGCCAGCTTCCCTACTAGCGGGAGTTACAATGAGCAGTTCTTC.